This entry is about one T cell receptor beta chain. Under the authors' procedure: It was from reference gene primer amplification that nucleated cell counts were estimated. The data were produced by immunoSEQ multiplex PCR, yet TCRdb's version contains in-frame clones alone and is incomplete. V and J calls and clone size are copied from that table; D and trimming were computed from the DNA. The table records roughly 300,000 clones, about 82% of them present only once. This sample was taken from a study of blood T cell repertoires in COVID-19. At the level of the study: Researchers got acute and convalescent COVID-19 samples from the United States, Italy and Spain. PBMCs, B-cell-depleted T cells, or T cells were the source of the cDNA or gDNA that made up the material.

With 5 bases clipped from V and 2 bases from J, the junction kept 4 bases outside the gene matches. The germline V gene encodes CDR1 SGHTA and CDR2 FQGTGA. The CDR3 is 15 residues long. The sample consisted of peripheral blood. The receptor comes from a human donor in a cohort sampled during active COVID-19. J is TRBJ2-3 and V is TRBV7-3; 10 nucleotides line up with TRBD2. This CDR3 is CASSVSGGATDTQYF. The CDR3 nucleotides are TGTGCCAGCAGCGTCAGCGGGGGGGCCACAGATACGCAGTATTTT.